The 26 T cell receptor beta chains presented below share a single source sample, sequenced in a study of CD8 T cells in Susac syndrome. Reverse transcription of about 0.5 to 1 ug RNA used random hexamers. TCRdb used MiXCR to reprocess the immunoSEQ multiplex PCR reads, holding one entry per CDR3 protein. The table has 80,000 to 90,000 distinct CDR3 sequences, about 93% seen once; the top ten hold 0.25% to 0.4%. The specimen was CD8+ T cells from PBMCs. The receptors derive from a human donor in good health.

The chain has TRBV29-1 and TRBJ1-2; perhaps TRBD1 as D (5 bases). Germline CDR1 SQVTM, CDR2 ANQGSEA. The CDR3 length is 15 residues. V lost 7 bases and J lost 4, with 22 bases in between. The CDR3: CSADPGAGNAYGYTF. The CDR3 region has the DNA TGCAGCGCCGATCCGGGCGCAGGGAATGCCTATGGCTACACCTTC.

The chain joins TRBV20-1 to TRBJ2-3; the match to TRBD2 covers 13 bases. This CDR3 has 16 amino acids. Germline assignment: CDR1 DFQATT and CDR2 SNEGSKA (reference sequence). Trimming cost V 2 bases and J 6 bases; bases outside gene matches: 8. The CDR3: CSARPTSGGLGDTQYF. The CDR3 nucleotides read TGCAGTGCTAGACCGACTAGCGGGGGGCTGGGGGATACGCAGTATTTT.

The CDR3 DNA reads as TGTGCCAGCAGCTTAGGGGCCCGGGCCGGGGAGCTGTTTTTT. It yields the protein CASSLGARAGELFF. V usage is TRBV11-2 and J usage is TRBJ2-2; D gene uncertain. Germline assignment: CDR1 SGHAT and CDR2 FQNNGV. Trimming pared 1 base from V and 6 bases from J, leaving 9 bases between. The CDR3 sequence is 14 residues long.

V and J are TRBV20-1 and TRBJ2-1, with D tentatively TRBD1 (5 bases). Deletions cut 0 bases from V and 4 bases from J, with 13 bases between. The germline CDR1 and CDR2 sequences are DFQATT and SNEGSKA (reference sequence). This CDR3 region has 15 residues. CDR3 sequence (DNA): TGCAGTGCTAGAGAGGTGGCAGGGTTGTACAATGAGCAGTTCTTC. Translated: CSAREVAGLYNEQFF.

The chain joins TRBV29-1 to TRBJ2-1; D may be TRBD1 (5 bases). The CDR3 extends over 12 amino acids. In germline, CDR1 is SQVTM, CDR2 ANQGSEA. Trimming took 0 bases from V and 15 from J, leaving 15 bases between them. The CDR3 bases are TGCAGCGTTGAAGAGCAGGCAGGGTACGCGTTCTTC. It encodes CSVEEQAGYAFF.

V is TRBV19 and J is TRBJ2-1; 8 bases are shared with TRBD1. Germline values: CDR1 LNHDA, CDR2 SQIVND (reference sequence). The CDR3 covers 15 residues. J lost 4 bases, V lost 5 bases, and 7 bases had no gene match. CDR3 sequence (DNA): TGTGCCAGTAGTCCCCCGGACAGGGTGTACAATGAGCAGTTCTTC. This codes for CASSPPDRVYNEQFF.

The chain carries TRBV29-1 and TRBJ2-5; D is uncertain. CDR3 length: 13 amino acids. Per germline, CDR1 SQVTM and CDR2 ANQGSEA. V lost 1 base to trimming and J lost 5 bases, with 11 bases between them. The CDR3 DNA reads as TGCAGCGTTGAAGCCCAGGTGGCCGAGACCCAGTACTTC. It specifies CSVEAQVAETQYF.

This clonotype was recorded only once. The chain joins TRBV20-1 to TRBJ1-4; possible D gene TRBD1, 5 bases. The CDR3 has 15 amino acids. Germline values: CDR1 DFQATT, CDR2 SNEGSKA (reference sequence). Deletions cut 4 bases from V and 4 bases from J, with 16 bases between. The CDR3 DNA reads TGCAGTGCTAAAAAGACCTGGGGGAATAATGAAAAACTGTTTTTT. Protein sequence: CSAKKTWGNNEKLFF.

The chain links TRBV7-9 to TRBJ2-4; TRBD1 aligns across 7 bases. The CDR3 is 14 amino acids. Germline-derived CDR1 and CDR2 are SEHNR and FQNEAQ (reference sequence). V was pared by 0 bases and J by 4 bases, with 0 bases of the junction left unmatched. The CDR3 is CASSLAGQKNIQYF. The CDR3 DNA is TGTGCCAGCAGCTTAGCGGGACAGAAAAACATTCAGTACTTC.

J is TRBJ2-7 and V is TRBV29-1; 9 positions agree with TRBD1. The CDR3 has 14 amino acids. The V gene end was trimmed by 4 bases and the J gene end by 0 bases; junction bases not matched to a gene: 4. Germline CDR1 SQVTM, CDR2 ANQGSEA. The CDR3 nucleotides are TGCAGCGTTGTTTGGACAGGGGCCTCCTACGAGCAGTACTTC. This sequence encodes CSVVWTGASYEQYF.

The rearrangement joins TRBV21-1 to TRBJ1-5; the table's D gene call, TRBD1, was not cross checked with the DNA. TRBV21-1 is termed a pseudogene. The CDR3 is 19 amino acids. Here the CDR3 reads CASSKGGRDTIGGNQPQHF. The CDR3 nucleotides are TGTGCCAGCAGCAAAGGAGGGCGGGACACCATAGGAGGCAATCAGCCCCAGCATTTT.

The rearrangement links TRBV9 to TRBJ1-6; D unresolved. The V gene lost 0 bases and the J gene lost 7 bases, with 5 bases spanning the gap. The germline V gene encodes CDR1 SGDLS and CDR2 YYNGEE. This CDR3 comprises 13 residues. CDR3 sequence reads: CASSVGGNSPLHF. CDR3 bases: TGTGCCAGCAGCGTAGGGGGAAATTCACCCCTCCACTTT.

This clonotype came up a few times. This chain connects TRBV7-9 to TRBJ2-5; D perhaps matches TRBD2 (5 bases). Trimming pared 1 base from V and 2 bases from J, leaving 11 bases between. Germline V gene data show CDR1 as SEHNR and CDR2 as FQNEAQ (reference sequence). The CDR3 is made up of 15 amino acids. Here the CDR3 DNA reads TGTGCCAGCAGCTTAGGGGCGGGCGGACAAGAGACCCAGTACTTC. Translated: CASSLGAGGQETQYF.

The rearrangement joins TRBV29-1 to TRBJ1-3, with TRBD1 identical over 8 bases. Germline CDR1 is SQVTM and CDR2 is ANQGSEA. V gave up 4 bases and J gave up 4 bases; unmatched junction bases: 6. The CDR3 covers 14 residues. The CDR3: CSVVWTGLGNTIYF. The CDR3 DNA is TGCAGCGTTGTCTGGACAGGGCTAGGAAACACCATATATTTT.

The chain combines TRBV16 with TRBJ2-3; the match to TRBD1 covers 7 bases. Germline V gene sequence: CDR1 KGHSY, CDR2 FQNENV. The V segment lost 2 bases and the J segment 2 bases; nucleotides outside the gene matches: 16. The CDR3 spans 19 residues. The CDR3 DNA reads TGTGCCAGCAGCCAACACAGGGGTAGGTCGCAGGCGGCCACAGATACGCAGTATTTT. The encoded protein is CASSQHRGRSQAATDTQYF.

The chain has TRBV27 and TRBJ1-2, with 7 nucleotides matching TRBD1. The CDR3 has 13 amino acids. J gave up 7 bases and V 3 bases, and 5 bases lay outside the gene matches. Per the germline V gene, CDR1 is MNHEY and CDR2 is SMNVEV (reference sequence). CDR3 DNA: TGTGCCAGCAGTTTCGGGACAGCAGGTGGCTACACCTTC. Its translation: CASSFGTAGGYTF.

This sequence joins TRBV29-1 and TRBJ1-2; D possibly corresponds to TRBD1 (5 bases). CDR1 SQVTM and CDR2 ANQGSEA come from the germline V gene. The CDR3 loop spans 13 amino acids. V lost 4 bases and J 5 bases, leaving 14 bases between the germline ends. The chain's CDR3 is CSVVGEGLYGYTF. Written as DNA, the CDR3 is TGCAGCGTTGTCGGGGAGGGGCTATATGGCTACACCTTC.

The rearrangement uses TRBV6-1 and TRBJ1-2; D ambiguous. CDR3 length: 15 amino acids. V was clipped by 2 bases and J by 4 bases, with 14 bases between them. Germline loops: CDR1 MNHNS, CDR2 SASEGT. The chain's CDR3 is CASSESGKGGYGYTF. CDR3 in DNA: TGTGCCAGCAGTGAATCTGGGAAGGGAGGCTATGGCTACACCTTC.

This chain uses TRBV12-3 or TRBV12-4 with TRBJ1-1, with D maybe TRBD1 (5 bases). V lost 3 bases and J 5 bases, leaving 16 bases between the germline ends. The CDR3 length is 15 residues. This CDR3 reads CASSFWLGVRTEAFF. CDR3 nucleotide sequence: TGTGCCAGCAGTTTCTGGTTGGGGGTTCGAACTGAAGCTTTCTTT.

This rearrangement joins TRBV4-1 to TRBJ1-1; D ambiguous. The CDR3 is made up of 12 amino acids. Per germline, CDR1 MGHRA and CDR2 YSYEKL. With 1 base removed from V and 5 bases from J, the gap between germline ends came to 5 bases. The CDR3 loop is CASSQGTTEAFF. CDR3 in DNA: TGCGCCAGCAGCCAAGGAACGACTGAAGCTTTCTTT.

The chain has TRBV20-1 and TRBJ2-7, with 7 bases identical to TRBD1. Germline CDR1 is DFQATT and CDR2 is SNEGSKA (reference sequence). With 1 base clipped from V and 6 bases from J, the junction kept 12 bases outside the gene matches. This CDR3 region has 15 residues. This CDR3 reads CSARGLAGGTFEQYF. The CDR3 DNA reads as TGCAGTGCTAGAGGTTTGGCAGGGGGAACATTCGAGCAGTACTTC.

V and J are TRBV2 and TRBJ2-7; TRBD1 matches at 9 bases. The CDR3 has 12 amino acids. In germline, CDR1 is SNHLY, CDR2 FYNNEI. The V segment lost 9 bases and the J segment 4 bases; nucleotides outside the gene matches: 4. CDR3 in DNA: TGTGCCAGTACAGGGGGCCCGTACGAGCAGTACTTC. Amino acids: CASTGGPYEQYF.

The rearrangement links TRBV10-1 to TRBJ1-1, with no clear D. CDR1 WNHNN and CDR2 SYGVQD come from the germline V gene (reference sequence). The CDR3 is 14 amino acids. V lost 4 bases and J lost 1, with 10 bases in between. The DNA for the CDR3 is TGCGCCAGCAGTGCCGAGATGTCGAACACTGAAGCTTTCTTT. It translates to CASSAEMSNTEAFF.

The chain links TRBV29-1 to TRBJ2-7, with 7 bases identical to TRBD2. Germline V gene data show CDR1 as SQVTM and CDR2 as ANQGSEA. V shed 6 bases, J shed 6 bases, and the junction held 5 bases outside the gene matches. The CDR3 covers 11 residues. CDR3 region: CSVGGGSEQYF. CDR3 DNA sequence: TGCAGCGTGGGGGGGGGTAGCGAGCAGTACTTC.

The gene calls are TRBV7-2 and TRBJ1-1; no reliable D call. Germline CDR1 is SGHTA and CDR2 is FQGNSA. V was trimmed by 0 bases and J by 4 bases, leaving 18 bases between them. The CDR3 runs 17 residues. The CDR3 spells CASSLAGSKFVGTEAFF. CDR3 nucleotides: TGTGCCAGCAGCTTAGCGGGGAGTAAGTTTGTGGGCACTGAAGCTTTCTTT.

The chain is built from TRBV5-6 and TRBJ2-5, with TRBD2 matching over 11 bases. Germline-derived CDR1 and CDR2 are SGHDT and YYEEEE. The CDR3 contains 16 residues. Trimming took 1 base from V and 2 from J; bases not matched to a gene: 4. The CDR3 is CASSLWSSGGQETQYF. The CDR3 DNA is TGTGCCAGCAGCTTGTGGTCTAGCGGGGGGCAAGAGACCCAGTACTTC.